This T cell receptor (beta chain) was captured by sequencing in a study of CD8 T cells in ankylosing spondylitis. Germline V CDR1 and CDR2: DFQATT, SNEGSKA (reference sequence). This CDR3 is built from 19 residues. V lost 3 bases and J lost 1; bases outside the gene matches: 18. Study outcomes and limitations: Typical of ankylosing spondylitis blood, it appeared, was a TCR beta motif of eight highly homologous variants. Disease-linked clones had a CD8+ phenotype and relatively low frequency in peripheral blood.

This clonotype was detected a few times. The antigen remains undetermined. With molecular barcodes, quantitative 5'-RACE was used to make the TCR beta libraries. TCRdb re-called the 5' RACE reads with MiXCR, one entry per CDR3 protein. The sample contains around 220,000 distinct CDR3 sequences, roughly a tenth of which appear only once. The TCR comes from a male donor with ankylosing spondylitis or in good health (not recorded which). The chain is built from TRBV20-1 and TRBJ1-2, with 9 nucleotides matching TRBD1. Sample: blood, either unsorted or a sorted T cell fraction (not recorded which). CDR3 protein: CSASPTLGQGKGVNYGYTF. The CDR3 DNA follows: TGCAGTGCTAGCCCTACCCTAGGACAGGGGAAGGGGGTTAACTATGGCTACACCTTC.